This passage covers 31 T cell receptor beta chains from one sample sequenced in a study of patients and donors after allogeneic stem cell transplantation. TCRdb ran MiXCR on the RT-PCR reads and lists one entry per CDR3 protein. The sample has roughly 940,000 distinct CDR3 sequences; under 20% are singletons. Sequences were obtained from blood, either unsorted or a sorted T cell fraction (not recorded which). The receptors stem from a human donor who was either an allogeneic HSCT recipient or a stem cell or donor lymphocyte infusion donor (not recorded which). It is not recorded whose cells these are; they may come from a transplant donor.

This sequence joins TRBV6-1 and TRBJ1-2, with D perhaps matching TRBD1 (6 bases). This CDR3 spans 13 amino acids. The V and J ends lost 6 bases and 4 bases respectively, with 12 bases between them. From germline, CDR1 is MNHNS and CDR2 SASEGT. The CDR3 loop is CASRYQGPYGYTF. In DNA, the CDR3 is TGTGCCAGCAGATATCAGGGGCCCTATGGCTACACCTTC.

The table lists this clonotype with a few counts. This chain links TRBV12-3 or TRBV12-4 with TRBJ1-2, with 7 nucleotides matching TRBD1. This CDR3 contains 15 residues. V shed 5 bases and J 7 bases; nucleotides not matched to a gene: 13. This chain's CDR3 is CASSKASGTAGGYTF. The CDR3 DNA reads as TGTGCCAGCAGTAAGGCGTCGGGGACAGCCGGTGGCTACACCTTC.

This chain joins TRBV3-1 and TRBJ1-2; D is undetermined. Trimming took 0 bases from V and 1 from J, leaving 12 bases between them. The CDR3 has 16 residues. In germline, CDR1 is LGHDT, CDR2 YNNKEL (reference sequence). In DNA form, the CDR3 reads TGTGCCAGCAGCCAAGATGTACCGCGGGATAACTATGGCTACACCTTC. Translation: CASSQDVPRDNYGYTF.

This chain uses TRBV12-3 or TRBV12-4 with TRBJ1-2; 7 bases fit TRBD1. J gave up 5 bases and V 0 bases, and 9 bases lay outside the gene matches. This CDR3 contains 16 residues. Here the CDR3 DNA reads TGTGCCAGCAGTTTAGCGGGGAGGGGGCCCTCATATGGCTACACCTTC. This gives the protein CASSLAGRGPSYGYTF.

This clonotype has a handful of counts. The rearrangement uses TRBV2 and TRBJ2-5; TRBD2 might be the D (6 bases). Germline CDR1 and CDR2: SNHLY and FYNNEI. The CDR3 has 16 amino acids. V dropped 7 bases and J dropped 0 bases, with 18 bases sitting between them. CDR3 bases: TGTGCCAGCAAAGACCCCCTTGGAGGGGACCAAGAGACCCAGTACTTC. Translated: CASKDPLGGDQETQYF. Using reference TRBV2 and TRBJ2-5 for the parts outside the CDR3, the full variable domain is EPEVTQTPSHQVTQMGQEVILRCVPISNHLYFYWYRQILGQKVEFLVSFYNNEISEKSEIFDDQFSVERPDGSNFTLKIRSTKLEDSAMYFCASKDPLGGDQETQYFGPGTRLLVL.

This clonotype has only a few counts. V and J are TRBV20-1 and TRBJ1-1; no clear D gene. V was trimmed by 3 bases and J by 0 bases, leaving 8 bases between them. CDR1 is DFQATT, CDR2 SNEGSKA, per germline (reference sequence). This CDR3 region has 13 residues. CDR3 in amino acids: CSASPEMNTEAFF. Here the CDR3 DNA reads TGCAGTGCTAGCCCGGAGATGAACACTGAAGCTTTCTTT.

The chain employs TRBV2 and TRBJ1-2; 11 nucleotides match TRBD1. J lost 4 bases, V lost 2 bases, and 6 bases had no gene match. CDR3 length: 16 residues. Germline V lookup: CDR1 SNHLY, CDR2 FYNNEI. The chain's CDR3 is CASSETTGQGGYGYTF. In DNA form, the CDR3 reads TGTGCCAGCAGTGAAACTACGGGACAGGGGGGCTATGGCTACACCTTC.

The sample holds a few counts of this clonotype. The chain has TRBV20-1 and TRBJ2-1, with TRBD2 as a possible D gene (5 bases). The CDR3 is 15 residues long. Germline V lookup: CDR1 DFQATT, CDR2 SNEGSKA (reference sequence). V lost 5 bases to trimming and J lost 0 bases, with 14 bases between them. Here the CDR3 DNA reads TGCAGTGCTCCCGCCCTAGCTACCTCCTACAATGAGCAGTTCTTC. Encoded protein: CSAPALATSYNEQFF.

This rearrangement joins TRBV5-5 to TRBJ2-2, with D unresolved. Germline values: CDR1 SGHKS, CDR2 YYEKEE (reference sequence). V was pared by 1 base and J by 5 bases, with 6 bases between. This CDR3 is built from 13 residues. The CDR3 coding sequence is TGTGCCAGCAGCTTGTACCCGACCGGGGAGCTGTTTTTT. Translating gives CASSLYPTGELFF.

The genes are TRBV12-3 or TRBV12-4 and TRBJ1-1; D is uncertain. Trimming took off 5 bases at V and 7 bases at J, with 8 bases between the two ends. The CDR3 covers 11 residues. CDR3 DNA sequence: TGTGCCAGCAGTCTGGACCTTGAAGCTTTCTTT. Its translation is CASSLDLEAFF.

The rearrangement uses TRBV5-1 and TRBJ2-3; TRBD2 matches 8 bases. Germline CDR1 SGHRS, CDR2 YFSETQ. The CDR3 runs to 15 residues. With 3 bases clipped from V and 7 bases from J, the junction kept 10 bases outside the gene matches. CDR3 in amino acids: CASSSSGTSSNTQYF. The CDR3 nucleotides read TGCGCCAGCAGCTCCTCCGGGACTAGTTCAAATACGCAGTATTTT. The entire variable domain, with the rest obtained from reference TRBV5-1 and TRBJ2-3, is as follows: KAGVTQTPRYLIKTRGQQVTLSCSPISGHRSVSWYQQTPGQGLQFLFEYFSETQRNKGNFPGRFSGRQFSNSRSEMNVSTLELGDSALYLCASSSSGTSSNTQYFGPGTRLTVL.

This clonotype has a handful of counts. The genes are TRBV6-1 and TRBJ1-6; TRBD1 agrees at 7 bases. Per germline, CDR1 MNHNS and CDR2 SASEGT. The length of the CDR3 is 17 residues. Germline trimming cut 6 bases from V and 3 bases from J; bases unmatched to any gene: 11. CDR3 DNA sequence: TGTGCCAGCAGACACCAGGGGGGGGCGGTCTATAATTCACCCCTCCACTTT. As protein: CASRHQGGAVYNSPLHF.

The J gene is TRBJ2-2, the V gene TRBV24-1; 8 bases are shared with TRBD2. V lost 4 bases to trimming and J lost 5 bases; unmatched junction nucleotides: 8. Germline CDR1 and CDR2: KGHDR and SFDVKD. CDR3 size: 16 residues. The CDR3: CATSEKAGVGTGELFF. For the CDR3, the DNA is TGTGCCACCAGTGAAAAAGCGGGGGTAGGGACCGGGGAGCTGTTTTTT.

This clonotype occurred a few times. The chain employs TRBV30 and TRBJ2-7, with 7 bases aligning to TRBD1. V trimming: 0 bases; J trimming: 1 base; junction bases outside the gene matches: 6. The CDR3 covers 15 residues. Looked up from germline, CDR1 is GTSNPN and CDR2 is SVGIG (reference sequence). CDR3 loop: CAWSVRQGLSYEQYF. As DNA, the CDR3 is TGTGCCTGGAGTGTAAGACAGGGCCTTTCCTACGAGCAGTACTTC.

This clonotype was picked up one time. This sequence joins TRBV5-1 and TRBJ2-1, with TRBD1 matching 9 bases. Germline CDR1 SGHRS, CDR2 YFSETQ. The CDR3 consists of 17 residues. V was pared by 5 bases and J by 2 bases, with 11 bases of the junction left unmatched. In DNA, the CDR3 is TGCGCCAGCAGGCCCGACAGGGGGGGAGAGACCTACAATGAGCAGTTCTTC. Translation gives CASRPDRGGETYNEQFF.

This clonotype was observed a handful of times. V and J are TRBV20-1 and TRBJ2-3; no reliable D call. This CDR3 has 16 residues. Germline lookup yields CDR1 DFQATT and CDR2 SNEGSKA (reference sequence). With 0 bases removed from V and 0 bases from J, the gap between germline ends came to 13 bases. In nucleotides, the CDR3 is TGCAGTGCTAGAGATGAGCAGCGATCGAGCACAGATACGCAGTATTTT. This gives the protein CSARDEQRSSTDTQYF.

CDR3 DNA: TGTGCCAGCAGTTCGCCCAACCGACAGGGGGGCAATCAGCCCCAGCATTTT. It encodes CASSSPNRQGGNQPQHF. The chain joins TRBV6-2 or TRBV6-3 to TRBJ1-5; 9 positions agree with TRBD1. With 4 bases clipped from V and 2 bases from J, the junction kept 9 bases outside the gene matches. CDR1 MNHEY and CDR2 SVGEGT come from the germline V gene. This CDR3 is built from 17 residues.

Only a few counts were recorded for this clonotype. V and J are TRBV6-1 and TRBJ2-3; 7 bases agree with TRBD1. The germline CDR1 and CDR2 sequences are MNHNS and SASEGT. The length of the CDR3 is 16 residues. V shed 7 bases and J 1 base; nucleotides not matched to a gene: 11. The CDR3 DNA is TGTGCCAGCAACCGGGCCCCCGGGACAGGCACAGATACGCAGTATTTT. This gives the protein CASNRAPGTGTDTQYF.

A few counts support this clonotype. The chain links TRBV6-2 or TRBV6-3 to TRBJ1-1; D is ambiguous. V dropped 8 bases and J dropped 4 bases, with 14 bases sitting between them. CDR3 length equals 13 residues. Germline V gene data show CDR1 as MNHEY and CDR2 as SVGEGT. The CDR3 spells CASVGGEGTEAFF. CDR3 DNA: TGTGCCAGCGTAGGTGGGGAGGGCACTGAAGCTTTCTTT.

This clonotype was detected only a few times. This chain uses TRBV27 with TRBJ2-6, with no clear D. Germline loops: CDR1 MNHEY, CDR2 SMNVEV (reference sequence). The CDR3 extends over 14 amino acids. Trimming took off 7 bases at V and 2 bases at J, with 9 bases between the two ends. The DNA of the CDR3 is TGTGCCAGCACCCTAGGAGCTGGGGCCAACGTCCTGACTTTC. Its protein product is CASTLGAGANVLTF.

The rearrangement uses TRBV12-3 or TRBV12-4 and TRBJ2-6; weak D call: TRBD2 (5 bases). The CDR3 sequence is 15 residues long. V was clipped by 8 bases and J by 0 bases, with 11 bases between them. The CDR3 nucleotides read TGTGCCAGCGCGGGCAGTAACTCTGGGGCCAACGTCCTGACTTTC. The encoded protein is CASAGSNSGANVLTF.

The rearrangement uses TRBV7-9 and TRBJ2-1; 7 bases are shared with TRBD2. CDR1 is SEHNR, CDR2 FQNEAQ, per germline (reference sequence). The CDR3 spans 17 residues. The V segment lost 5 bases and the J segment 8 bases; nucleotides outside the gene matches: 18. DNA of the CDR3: TGTGCCAGCAGCCCACGTGTTTGGACTAGGATGGGCGATGAGCAGTTCTTC. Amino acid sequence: CASSPRVWTRMGDEQFF.

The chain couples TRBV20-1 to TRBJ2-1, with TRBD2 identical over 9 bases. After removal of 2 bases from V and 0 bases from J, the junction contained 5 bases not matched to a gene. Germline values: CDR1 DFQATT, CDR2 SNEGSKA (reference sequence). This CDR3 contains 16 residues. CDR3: CSARSNSGSSYNEQFF. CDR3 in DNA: TGCAGTGCTAGATCTAATAGCGGGAGCTCCTACAATGAGCAGTTCTTC.

The CDR3 nucleotides are TGCAGTGCTAGGTTTGAGGGATGGGAGCAGTTCTTC. Its translation is CSARFEGWEQFF. V usage is TRBV20-1 and J usage is TRBJ2-1; D is possibly TRBD2 (5 bases). Germline V gene lookup returns CDR1 DFQATT and CDR2 SNEGSKA (reference sequence). Trimming removed 3 bases at V and 10 bases at J, with 13 bases between. The CDR3 runs to 12 residues.

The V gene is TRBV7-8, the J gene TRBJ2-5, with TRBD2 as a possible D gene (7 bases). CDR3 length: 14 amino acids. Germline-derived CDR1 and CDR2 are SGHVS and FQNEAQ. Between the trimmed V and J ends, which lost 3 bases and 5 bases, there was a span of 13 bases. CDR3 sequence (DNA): TGTGCCAGCAGCTTTGGGGGGGCCGATGAGACCCAGTACTTC. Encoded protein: CASSFGGADETQYF.

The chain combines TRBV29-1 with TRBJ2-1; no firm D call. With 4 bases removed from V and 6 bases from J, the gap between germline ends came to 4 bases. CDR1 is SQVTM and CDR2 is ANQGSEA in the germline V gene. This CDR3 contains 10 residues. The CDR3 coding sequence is TGCAGCGTTGGGGGCAATGAGCAGTTCTTC. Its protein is CSVGGNEQFF.

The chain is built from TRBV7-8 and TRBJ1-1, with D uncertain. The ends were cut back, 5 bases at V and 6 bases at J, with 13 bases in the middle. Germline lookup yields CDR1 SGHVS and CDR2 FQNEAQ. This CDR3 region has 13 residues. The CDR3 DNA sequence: TGTGCCAGCAGCCCGACTCGAAGTGCTGAAGCTTTCTTT. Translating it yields CASSPTRSAEAFF.

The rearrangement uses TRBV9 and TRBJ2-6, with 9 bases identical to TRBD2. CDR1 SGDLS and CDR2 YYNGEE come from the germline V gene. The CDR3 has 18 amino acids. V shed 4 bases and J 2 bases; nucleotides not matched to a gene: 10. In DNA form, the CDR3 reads TGTGCCAGCAGCCCTAGCGGGACTAGGAATCCTGGGGCCAACGTCCTGACTTTC. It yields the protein CASSPSGTRNPGANVLTF.

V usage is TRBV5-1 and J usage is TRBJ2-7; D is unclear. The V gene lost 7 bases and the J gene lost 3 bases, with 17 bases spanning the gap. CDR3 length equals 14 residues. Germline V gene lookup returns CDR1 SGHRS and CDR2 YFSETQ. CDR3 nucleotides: TGCGCCAGCTCAGATGGGTCTTTCCTCTACGAGCAGTACTTC. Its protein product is CASSDGSFLYEQYF. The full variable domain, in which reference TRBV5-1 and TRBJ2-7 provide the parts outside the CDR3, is KAGVTQTPRYLIKTRGQQVTLSCSPISGHRSVSWYQQTPGQGLQFLFEYFSETQRNKGNFPGRFSGRQFSNSRSEMNVSTLELGDSALYLCASSDGSFLYEQYFGPGTRLTVT.

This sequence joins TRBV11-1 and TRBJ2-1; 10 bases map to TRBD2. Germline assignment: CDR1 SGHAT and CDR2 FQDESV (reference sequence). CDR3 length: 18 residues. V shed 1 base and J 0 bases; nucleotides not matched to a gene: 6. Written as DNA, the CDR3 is TGTGCCAGCAGCTTAGTCAGCGGGGGGGAAGTCTCCTACAATGAGCAGTTCTTC. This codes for CASSLVSGGEVSYNEQFF.

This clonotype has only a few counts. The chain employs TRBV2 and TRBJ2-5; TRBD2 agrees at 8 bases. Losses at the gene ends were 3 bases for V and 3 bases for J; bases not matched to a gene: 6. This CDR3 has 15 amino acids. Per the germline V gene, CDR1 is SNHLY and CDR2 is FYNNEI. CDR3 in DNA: TGTGCCAGCAGTGACGCTGGGCGGGGGGAAGAGACCCAGTACTTC. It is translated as CASSDAGRGEETQYF.